This TCR beta chain is drawn from a study of shared clonotypes between healthy human individuals. V lost 4 bases and J lost 2; bases outside the gene matches: 6. The CDR3 is made up of 15 amino acids. Germline V gives CDR1 LNHNV, CDR2 YYDKDF (reference sequence). The method was immunoSEQ multiplex PCR; TCRdb's version includes in-frame clones alone and lacks a portion of them. Of about 320,000 clones in the sample, more than 75% were seen once. V gene TRBV15 combines with J gene TRBJ1-2; 8 bases align to TRBD1. Sequenced: memory CD8+ T cells sorted from blood. The subset: CD45RO+ cells pooled with CCR7-negative TemRA cells. The sequence derives from a man between 18 and 29 years old in good health. The CDR3 protein is CATSTRQGWNYGYTF. In DNA, the CDR3 is TGTGCCACCAGCACCAGACAGGGGTGGAACTATGGCTACACCTTC.